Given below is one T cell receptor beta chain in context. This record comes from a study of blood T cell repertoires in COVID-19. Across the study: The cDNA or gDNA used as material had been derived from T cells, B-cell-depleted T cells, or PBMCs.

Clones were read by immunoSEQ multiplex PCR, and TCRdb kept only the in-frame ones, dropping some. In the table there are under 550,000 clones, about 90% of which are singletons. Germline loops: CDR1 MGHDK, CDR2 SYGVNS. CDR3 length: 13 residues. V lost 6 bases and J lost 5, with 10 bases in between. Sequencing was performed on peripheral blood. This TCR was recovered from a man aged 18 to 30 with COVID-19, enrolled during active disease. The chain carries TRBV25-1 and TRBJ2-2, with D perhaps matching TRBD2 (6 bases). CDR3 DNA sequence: TGTGCCAGCAGGGACTATGGGACCGGGGAGCTGTTTTTT. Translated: CASRDYGTGELFF.